This T cell receptor beta chain emerged from a study of early T cells in non-severe SARS-CoV-2 infection. The wider study: Chains stayed unpaired after sequencing of bulk RNA from unsorted whole blood.

This clonotype has a count of ten or more. Its specificity is unknown. Individual cDNA molecules each received unique molecular identifiers attached to them. One entry per CDR3 protein, called by TCRdb with MiXCR from the 5' RACE reads. The repertoire holds 95,000 to 100,000 distinct CDR3 sequences, with around 14% as singletons. Study-wide points: A preference for anti-spike CD8 responses marked VDJdb matching, which missed private and CD4 specificities.

The CDR3 length is 14 residues. V was clipped by 1 base and J by 11 bases; unmatched bases: 9. Germline values: CDR1 SGHTA, CDR2 FQGTGA. This TCR came from an adult who was a healthcare worker with PCR-confirmed SARS-CoV-2 infection or an uninfected control (not recorded which). The sample taken for sequencing was whole blood. The chain couples TRBV7-3 to TRBJ1-1; 8 positions match TRBD1. The DNA for the CDR3 is TGTGCCAGCAGCTTAAATCCAGGGGGCGCCGAGGCTTTCTTT. Residues: CASSLNPGGAEAFF.